The 25 T cell receptor beta chains presented below share a single source sample, sequenced in a study of early T cells in non-severe SARS-CoV-2 infection (dated by TCRdb to the early 2020s). Library prep was done by 5' RACE. Sequencing took place on a NextSeq 500. TCRdb trimmed public reads at Q25 via fastp, called clones via MiXCR and kept in-frame beta chains. CDR3 protein duplicates are merged, each entry listing the most common genes and DNA. For this sample there are about 46,000 distinct CDR3 sequences; around a tenth appear just once. Together, the top ten hold approximately 15% of the sample. Input material: whole blood. Source of these receptors: an adult who was a healthcare worker with PCR-confirmed SARS-CoV-2 infection or an uninfected control (not recorded which).

Many counts were recorded for this clonotype. The J gene is TRBJ1-5, the V gene TRBV19; the D is unclear. Germline loops: CDR1 LNHDA, CDR2 SQIVND (reference sequence). This CDR3 spans 13 amino acids. Trimming removed 10 bases at V and 3 bases at J, with 13 bases between. The chain's CDR3 is CATTNRDNQPQHF. Here the CDR3 DNA reads TGTGCCACGACCAATAGGGACAATCAGCCCCAGCATTTT. Drawing the rest from reference TRBV19 and TRBJ1-5, the complete variable domain is DGGITQSPKYLFRKEGQNVTLSCEQNLNHDAMYWYRQDPGQGLRLIYYSQIVNDFQKGDIAEGYSVSREKKESFPLTVTSAQKNPTAFYLCATTNRDNQPQHFGDGTRLSIL.

This clonotype was counted at least ten times. This chain uses TRBV12-3 or TRBV12-4 with TRBJ2-6; D remains ambiguous. This CDR3 spans 13 amino acids. V lost 6 bases to trimming and J lost 1 base, with 4 bases between them. The CDR3 sequence is CASRDSGANVLTF. CDR3 in DNA: TGTGCCAGCAGGGATTCTGGGGCCAACGTCCTGACTTTC.

CDR3 in amino acids: CASSTPSATYNEQFF. CDR3 DNA sequence: TGTGCCAGCAGCACCCCCAGCGCCACCTACAATGAGCAGTTCTTC. This sequence joins TRBV4-2 and TRBJ2-1, with D unresolved. The germline V gene encodes CDR1 LGHNA and CDR2 YNFKEQ. The germline V and J ends were trimmed by 5 bases and 2 bases, with 13 bases remaining between them. The CDR3 sequence is 15 residues long.

The chain is built from TRBV6-6 and TRBJ1-5, with D unclear. Per germline, CDR1 MNHNY and CDR2 SVGAGI (reference sequence). Trimming left V 10 bases short and J 2 bases short, with 15 bases between. This CDR3 region has 14 residues. The CDR3 nucleotides are TGTGCCACCGGGGTGAGGATCGGCAATCAGCCCCAGCATTTT. It is translated as CATGVRIGNQPQHF.

The genes are TRBV20-1 and TRBJ2-7; TRBD2 matches at 10 bases. With 6 bases clipped from V and 4 bases from J, the junction kept 24 bases outside the gene matches. Germline loops: CDR1 DFQATT, CDR2 SNEGSKA (reference sequence). CDR3 size: 19 residues. CDR3 loop: CSANRLAGGILSEAYEQYF. In DNA form, the CDR3 reads TGCAGTGCCAACAGGTTAGCGGGAGGTATTCTGTCCGAGGCGTACGAGCAGTACTTC.

V usage is TRBV6-2 or TRBV6-3 and J usage is TRBJ1-1; no reliable D call. V lost 8 bases and J 5 bases, leaving 15 bases between the germline ends. Per the germline V gene, CDR1 is MNHEY and CDR2 is SVGEGT. CDR3 length: 13 amino acids. This chain's CDR3 is CASGKIVETEAFF. In DNA, the CDR3 is TGTGCCAGCGGAAAAATAGTGGAAACTGAAGCTTTCTTT.

The chain couples TRBV20-1 to TRBJ1-6, with a possible D match to TRBD1 (5 bases). Germline CDR1 and CDR2: DFQATT and SNEGSKA (reference sequence). V lost 2 bases and J lost 9, with 14 bases in between. This CDR3 comprises 14 residues. This CDR3 is CSARPTSQGSPLHF. The CDR3 nucleotides are TGCAGTGCTAGACCTACTAGTCAGGGTTCACCCCTCCACTTT.

This clonotype occurred once. Possible read error: a much larger clone is one base away. The V gene is TRBV19, the J gene TRBJ2-3; 7 nucleotides match TRBD2. CDR1 and CDR2 from the germline V gene are LNHDA and SQIVND (reference sequence). This CDR3 spans 12 amino acids. The CDR3 protein is CASRVAGDTLYF. In nucleotides, the CDR3 is TGTGCCAGTAGGGTGGCGGGAGATACGCTGTATTTT.

The CDR3 DNA is TGTGCCAGCAGCCAGGGACAGGGGTCCCACAATGAGCAGTTCTTC. Translating gives CASSQGQGSHNEQFF. The chain recombines TRBV3-1 with TRBJ2-1; 10 bases map to TRBD1. Germline values: CDR1 LGHDT, CDR2 YNNKEL (reference sequence). V lost 3 bases and J lost 5; bases outside the gene matches: 4. This CDR3 region has 15 residues.

At least ten counts were recorded for this clonotype. The chain employs TRBV27 and TRBJ2-3; 15 nucleotides line up with TRBD2. The CDR3 length is 16 residues. From germline, CDR1 is MNHEY and CDR2 SMNVEV (reference sequence). Trimming took 2 bases from V and 5 from J; bases not matched to a gene: 2. CDR3: CASSLQGLAGGDTQYF. In DNA form, the CDR3 reads TGTGCCAGCAGTTTACAGGGACTAGCGGGAGGAGATACGCAGTATTTT.

This clonotype was picked up many times. This sequence joins TRBV7-3 and TRBJ2-1; 8 bases are shared with TRBD2. J was trimmed by 10 bases and V by 4 bases; bases with no gene match: 9. CDR1 and CDR2 (germline): SGHTA, FQGTGA. This CDR3 has 14 residues. In DNA, the CDR3 is TGTGCCAGCAGCTCGACCGGGACTAGTCAGGAGCAGTTCTTC. This codes for CASSSTGTSQEQFF.

The sample holds one count of this clonotype. The CDR3 protein is CASAPRGTSNNQPQHF. CDR3 nucleotide sequence: TGTGCTAGTGCCCCTCGTGGGACAAGTAACAATCAGCCCCAGCATTTT. The chain joins TRBV12-5 to TRBJ1-5; weak D call: TRBD1 (6 bases). The germline V gene has CDR1 LGHNT and CDR2 FRNRAP. V gave up 7 bases and J gave up 3 bases, with 19 bases separating them. This CDR3 contains 16 residues.

The rearrangement uses TRBV7-9 and TRBJ2-7; TRBD1 or TRBD2 may be the D gene (5 bases each). V lost 5 bases to trimming and J lost 3 bases, with 23 bases between them. The germline gives CDR1 SEHNR, CDR2 FQNEAQ (reference sequence). This CDR3 is built from 17 residues. The CDR3 DNA follows: TGTGCCAGCAGCCACACATCACGGGGCGCCGGGATCTACGAGCAGTACTTC. It encodes CASSHTSRGAGIYEQYF.

The gene calls are TRBV3-1 and TRBJ1-6, with D unresolved. The germline gives CDR1 LGHDT, CDR2 YNNKEL (reference sequence). V was pared by 0 bases and J by 1 base, with 7 bases between. The CDR3 totals 16 residues. The CDR3 DNA reads TGTGCCAGCAGCCAAGAGGGGAATTCCTATAATTCACCCCTCCACTTT. Amino acid sequence: CASSQEGNSYNSPLHF.

This clonotype was picked up many times. The chain is built from TRBV29-1 and TRBJ1-3, with 11 nucleotides matching TRBD1. After removal of 7 bases from V and 2 bases from J, the junction contained 4 bases not matched to a gene. CDR3 length equals 14 residues. Germline lookup yields CDR1 SQVTM and CDR2 ANQGSEA. The CDR3 DNA reads TGCAGCGCTTGGACAGGGGGCGCTGGAAACACCATATATTTT. Translated: CSAWTGGAGNTIYF.

The sample holds many counts of this clonotype. The chain employs TRBV6-1 and TRBJ1-5, with D maybe TRBD1 (6 bases). Germline CDR1 MNHNS, CDR2 SASEGT. The CDR3 runs to 15 residues. Trimming cost V 6 bases and J 6 bases, with 18 bases left between them. The CDR3 sequence is CASSGNGGAAQPQHF. The CDR3 DNA is TGTGCCAGCAGCGGCAATGGGGGGGCCGCTCAGCCCCAGCATTTT.

In this sample, this clonotype turned up many times. The chain recombines TRBV7-3 with TRBJ2-5; no firm D call. The CDR3 spans 13 residues. Germline assignment: CDR1 SGHTA and CDR2 FQGTGA. With 2 bases removed from V and 5 bases from J, the gap between germline ends came to 9 bases. The CDR3 is CASSLGLMETQYF. For the CDR3, the DNA is TGTGCCAGCAGCTTAGGCCTCATGGAGACCCAGTACTTC.

This clonotype occurred a few times. V and J are TRBV6-2 or TRBV6-3 and TRBJ1-5, with TRBD1 identical over 7 bases. The CDR3 consists of 15 residues. From germline, CDR1 is MNHEY and CDR2 SVGEGT. Losses at the gene ends were 2 bases for V and 2 bases for J; bases not matched to a gene: 3. Here the CDR3 DNA reads TGTGCCAGCAGTTACACCGACAGGGGCAATCAGCCCCAGCATTTT. Translation: CASSYTDRGNQPQHF.

This clonotype was observed many times. The V call is TRBV10-3, the J call TRBJ2-1, with 7 positions matching TRBD2. The V segment lost 10 bases and the J segment 10 bases; nucleotides outside the gene matches: 16. From germline, CDR1 is ENHRY and CDR2 SYGVKD. The CDR3 has 14 amino acids. The DNA of the CDR3 is TGTGCCACCGGTGCGGGAGTGCCGCACGAAGAGCAGTTCTTC. Translation gives CATGAGVPHEEQFF.

The chain carries TRBV6-5 and TRBJ2-2; D unresolved. This CDR3 has 17 residues. Trimming stripped 3 bases from V and 3 bases from J, with 17 bases between. CDR1 is MNHEY and CDR2 is SVGAGI in the germline V gene. The CDR3 reads CASSYFSKQLDTGELFF. The CDR3 DNA follows: TGTGCCAGCAGTTATTTTAGTAAACAGTTAGACACCGGGGAGCTGTTTTTT.

The chain has TRBV20-1 and TRBJ2-4; 7 bases fit TRBD2. The V and J ends lost 0 bases and 4 bases, in that order; junction bases with no gene match: 9. This CDR3 region has 16 residues. Germline CDR1 DFQATT, CDR2 SNEGSKA (reference sequence). CDR3 in DNA: TGCAGTGCTAGAGATGTAACGGGAGGTTCAAAAAACATTCAGTACTTC. Translated, it gives CSARDVTGGSKNIQYF.

This clonotype was found many times. The chain combines TRBV7-2 with TRBJ1-1, with TRBD1 as a possible D gene (5 bases). V lost 5 bases and J lost 2, with 18 bases in between. The CDR3 extends over 16 amino acids. Per germline, CDR1 SGHTA and CDR2 FQGNSA. CDR3 amino acids: CASSLGVRVGNTEAFF. The CDR3 DNA sequence: TGTGCCAGCAGCCTAGGGGTAAGGGTAGGAAACACTGAAGCTTTCTTT. Together with reference TRBV7-2 and TRBJ1-1, the CDR3 gives the full variable domain: GAGVSQSPSNKVTEKGKDVELRCDPISGHTALYWYRQSLGQGLEFLIYFQGNSAPDKSGLPSDRFSAERTGGSVSTLTIQRTQQEDSAVYLCASSLGVRVGNTEAFFGQGTRLTVV.

At least ten counts were recorded for this clonotype. The V call is TRBV10-3, the J call TRBJ1-4, with 7 bases fitting TRBD1. V lost 2 bases, J lost 6 bases, and 3 bases stayed unmatched. Germline V gene lookup returns CDR1 ENHRY and CDR2 SYGVKD. The CDR3 consists of 14 residues. CDR3 bases: TGTGCCATCAGTGAGAAGGGGGCGGATGAAAAACTGTTTTTT. This gives the protein CAISEKGADEKLFF.

The chain carries TRBV30 and TRBJ2-2; D unresolved. The CDR3 has 15 residues. Germline V lookup: CDR1 GTSNPN, CDR2 SVGIG (reference sequence). In nucleotides, the CDR3 is TGTACCTCATCCCCGGATGGGCAGAACACCGGGGAGCTGTTTTTT. Residues: CTSSPDGQNTGELFF.

This clonotype was counted once. The CDR3 DNA sequence: TGTGCCAGCAGTTATGGCAGGGTACTCGAGCAGTACTTC. Translated: CASSYGRVLEQYF. The chain combines TRBV6-2 or TRBV6-3 with TRBJ2-7; a possible D gene is TRBD1 (5 bases). This CDR3 is built from 13 residues. V gave up 3 bases and J gave up 6 bases, with 12 bases separating them. From germline, CDR1 is MNHEY and CDR2 SVGEGT.